This entry describes one T cell receptor (beta chain). Authors' analysis steps: Reference gene primer amplification in the assay estimated nucleated cell counts. Here immunoSEQ multiplex PCR was the method, and the copy in TCRdb shows in-frame clones only, minus some. V, J and clone size were drawn from that table, and D and trimming were deduced from the DNA. Of over 100,000 clones in the sample, roughly 81% were seen once. These data come from a study of blood T cell repertoires in COVID-19. Across the whole study: In each case, the material was cDNA or gDNA derived from T cells, B-cell-depleted T cells, or PBMCs.

The CDR3 covers 15 residues. V lost 0 bases, J lost 3 bases, and 9 bases lay in between. Germline CDR1 is MNHNY and CDR2 is SVGAGI (reference sequence). The gene calls are TRBV6-6 and TRBJ1-5; perhaps TRBD1 as D (6 bases). This clonotype was sampled from a man aged 35-49 years with acute or convalescent COVID-19. Sequenced material: peripheral blood. The CDR3 DNA sequence: TGTGCCAGCAGTTACTCAAACAGGGACAATCAGCCCCAGCATTTT. Its protein is CASSYSNRDNQPQHF.